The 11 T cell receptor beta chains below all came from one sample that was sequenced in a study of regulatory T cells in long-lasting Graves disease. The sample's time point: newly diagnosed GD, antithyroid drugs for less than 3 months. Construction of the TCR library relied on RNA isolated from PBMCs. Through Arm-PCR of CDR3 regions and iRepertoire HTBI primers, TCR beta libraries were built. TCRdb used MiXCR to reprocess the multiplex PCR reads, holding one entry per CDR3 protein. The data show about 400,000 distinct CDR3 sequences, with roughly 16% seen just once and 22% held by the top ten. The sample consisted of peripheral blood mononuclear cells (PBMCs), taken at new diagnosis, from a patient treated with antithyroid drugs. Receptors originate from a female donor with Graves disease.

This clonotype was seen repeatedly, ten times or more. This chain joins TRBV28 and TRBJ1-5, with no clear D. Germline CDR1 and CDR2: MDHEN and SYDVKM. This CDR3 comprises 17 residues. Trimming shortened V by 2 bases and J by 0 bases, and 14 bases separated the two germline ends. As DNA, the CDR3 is TGTGCCAGCAGTTTACCCGTCCGCTTACATAGCAATCAGCCCCAGCATTTT. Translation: CASSLPVRLHSNQPQHF.

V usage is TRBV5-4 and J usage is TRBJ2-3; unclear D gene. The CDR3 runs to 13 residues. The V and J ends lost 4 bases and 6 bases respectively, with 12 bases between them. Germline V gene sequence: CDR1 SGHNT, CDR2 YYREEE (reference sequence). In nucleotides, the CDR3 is TGTGCCAGCAGCCTCCAGATAGTCGATACGCAGTATTTT. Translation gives CASSLQIVDTQYF.

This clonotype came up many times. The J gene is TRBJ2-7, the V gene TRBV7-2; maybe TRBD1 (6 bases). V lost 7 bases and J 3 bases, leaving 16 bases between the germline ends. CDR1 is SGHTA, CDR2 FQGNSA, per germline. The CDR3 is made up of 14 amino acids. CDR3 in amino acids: CASKTGIFFYEQYF. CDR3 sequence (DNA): TGTGCCAGCAAAACAGGGATCTTCTTCTACGAGCAGTACTTC.

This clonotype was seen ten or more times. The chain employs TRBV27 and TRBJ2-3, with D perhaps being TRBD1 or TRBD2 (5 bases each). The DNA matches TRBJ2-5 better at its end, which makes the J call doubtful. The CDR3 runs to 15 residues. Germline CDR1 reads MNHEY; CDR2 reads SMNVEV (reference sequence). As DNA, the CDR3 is TGTGCCAGCAGTCCACGCATGGGGGTTGGAAAGACCCAGTACTTC. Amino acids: CASSPRMGVGKTQYF.

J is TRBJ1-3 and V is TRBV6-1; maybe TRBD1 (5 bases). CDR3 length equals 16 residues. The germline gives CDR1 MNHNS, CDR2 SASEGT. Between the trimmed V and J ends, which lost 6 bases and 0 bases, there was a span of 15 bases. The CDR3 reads CASSRDRLRSGNTIYF. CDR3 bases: TGTGCCAGCAGCCGGGACCGACTTCGCTCTGGAAACACCATATATTTT.

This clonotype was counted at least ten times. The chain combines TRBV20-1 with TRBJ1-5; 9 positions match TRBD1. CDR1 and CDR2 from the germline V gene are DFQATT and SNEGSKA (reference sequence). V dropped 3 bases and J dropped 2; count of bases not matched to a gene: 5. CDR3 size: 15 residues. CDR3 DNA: TGCAGTGCTAGGGGGGGACAGGGAGGCAATCAGCCCCAGCATTTT. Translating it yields CSARGGQGGNQPQHF.

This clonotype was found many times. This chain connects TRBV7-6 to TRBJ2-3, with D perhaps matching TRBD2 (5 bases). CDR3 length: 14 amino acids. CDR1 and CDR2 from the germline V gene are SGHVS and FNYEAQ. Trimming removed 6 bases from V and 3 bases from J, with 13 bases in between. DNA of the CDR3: TGTGCCAGCAGAGAAGGGCTAGCAACAGATACGCAGTATTTT. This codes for CASREGLATDTQYF.

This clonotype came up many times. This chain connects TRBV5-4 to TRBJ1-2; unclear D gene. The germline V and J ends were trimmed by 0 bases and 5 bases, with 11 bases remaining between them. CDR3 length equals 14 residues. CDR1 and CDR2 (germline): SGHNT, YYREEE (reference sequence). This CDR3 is CASSLVLSNYGYTF. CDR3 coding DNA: TGTGCCAGCAGCTTGGTTTTGTCGAATTATGGCTACACCTTC.

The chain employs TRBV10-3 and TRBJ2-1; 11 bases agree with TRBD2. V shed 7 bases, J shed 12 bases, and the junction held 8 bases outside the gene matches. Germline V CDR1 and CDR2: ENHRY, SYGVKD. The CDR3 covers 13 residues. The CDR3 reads CAIMALAGVGQFF. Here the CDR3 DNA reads TGTGCCATCATGGCACTAGCGGGAGTCGGGCAGTTCTTC.

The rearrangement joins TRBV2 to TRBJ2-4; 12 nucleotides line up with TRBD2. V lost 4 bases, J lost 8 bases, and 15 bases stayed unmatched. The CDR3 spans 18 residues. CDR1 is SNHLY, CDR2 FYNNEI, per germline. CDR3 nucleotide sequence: TGTGCCAGCAGTGGGCTAGCGGGAGGGCTGGCAAAGTCAGACATTCAGTACTTC. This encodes CASSGLAGGLAKSDIQYF.

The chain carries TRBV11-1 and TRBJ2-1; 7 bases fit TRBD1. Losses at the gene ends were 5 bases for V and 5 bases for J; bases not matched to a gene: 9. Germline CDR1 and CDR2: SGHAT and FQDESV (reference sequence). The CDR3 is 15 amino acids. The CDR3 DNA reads TGTGCCAGCAGCGCACAGGGACAGCAGGACAATGAGCAGTTCTTC. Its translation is CASSAQGQQDNEQFF.